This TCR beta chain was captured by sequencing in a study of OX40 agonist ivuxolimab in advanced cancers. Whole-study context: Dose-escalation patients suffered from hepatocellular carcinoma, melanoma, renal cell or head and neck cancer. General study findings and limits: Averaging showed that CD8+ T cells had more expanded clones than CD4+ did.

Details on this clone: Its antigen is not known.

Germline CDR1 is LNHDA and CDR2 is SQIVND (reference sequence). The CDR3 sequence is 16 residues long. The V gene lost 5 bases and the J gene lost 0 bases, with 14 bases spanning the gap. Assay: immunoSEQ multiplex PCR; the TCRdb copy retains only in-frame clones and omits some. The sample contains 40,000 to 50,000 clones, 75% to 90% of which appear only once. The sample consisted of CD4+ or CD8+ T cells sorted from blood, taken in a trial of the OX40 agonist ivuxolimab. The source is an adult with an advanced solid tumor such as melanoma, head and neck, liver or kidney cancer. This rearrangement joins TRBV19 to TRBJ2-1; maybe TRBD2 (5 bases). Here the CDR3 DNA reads TGTGCCAGTAGTCGGAGCGGAACCCGCTCCTACAATGAGCAGTTCTTC. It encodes CASSRSGTRSYNEQFF.